This T cell receptor (beta chain) was identified during a study of T cells in Graves' hyperthyroidism and ophthalmopathy. Whole-study context: Peripheral blood specimens were obtained at initial diagnosis, prior to any treatment.

The study's findings and limits: Researchers report that a 13 V-J model separated ophthalmopathy from stable hyperthyroidism.

PBMCs were sourced from more than 9 ml fresh peripheral blood. V lost 7 bases to trimming and J lost 5 bases, with 11 bases between them. The CDR3 extends over 12 amino acids. CDR1 is LGHDT and CDR2 is YNNKEL in the germline V gene (reference sequence). This clonotype has at least ten counts. Its antigen is not known. There were TCR beta CDR3 regions amplified from RNA transcripts. First-round RT-PCR targeting the TCR CDR3 was performed with the HTBI primer set. TCRdb itself ran the multiplex PCR reads through MiXCR, one entry per CDR3 protein. The sample consists of 450,000 to 650,000 distinct CDR3 sequences, about a sixth of them appearing once.

This sequence was found in a woman in her late teens or twenties with Graves' ophthalmopathy. Material: blood. The rearrangement links TRBV3-1 to TRBJ1-1; D call uncertain. Here the CDR3 DNA reads TGTGCCAGCAACCGAGAAGGAACTGAAGCTTTCTTT. It translates to CASNREGTEAFF. The whole variable domain, remainder taken from reference TRBV3-1 and TRBJ1-1, is DTAVSQTPKYLVTQMGNDKSIKCEQNLGHDTMYWYKQDSKKFLKIMFSYNNKELIINETVPNRFSPKSPDKAHLNLHINSLELGDSAVYFCASNREGTEAFFGQGTRLTVV.